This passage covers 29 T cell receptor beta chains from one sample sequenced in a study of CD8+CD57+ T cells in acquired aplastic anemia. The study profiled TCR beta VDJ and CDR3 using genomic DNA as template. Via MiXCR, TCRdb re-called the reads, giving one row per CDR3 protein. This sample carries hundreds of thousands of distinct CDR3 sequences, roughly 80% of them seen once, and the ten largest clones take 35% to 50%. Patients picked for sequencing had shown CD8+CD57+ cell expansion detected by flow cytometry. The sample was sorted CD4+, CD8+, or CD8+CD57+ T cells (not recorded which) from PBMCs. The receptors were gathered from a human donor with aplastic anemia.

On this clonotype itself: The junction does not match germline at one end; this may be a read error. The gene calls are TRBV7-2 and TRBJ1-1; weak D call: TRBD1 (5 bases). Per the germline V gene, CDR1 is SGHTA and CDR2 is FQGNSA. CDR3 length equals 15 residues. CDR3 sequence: CASSLDLAADTESFF. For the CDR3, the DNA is TGTGCCAGCAGCTTAGATCTGGCAGCGGACACTGAATCTTTCTTT.

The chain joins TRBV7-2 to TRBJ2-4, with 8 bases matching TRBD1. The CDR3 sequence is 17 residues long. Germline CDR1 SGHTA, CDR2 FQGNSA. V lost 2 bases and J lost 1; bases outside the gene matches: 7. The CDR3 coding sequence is TGTGCCAGCAGCTTATCGACAGGGGCGGGGGCCAAAAACATTCAGTACTTC. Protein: CASSLSTGAGAKNIQYF. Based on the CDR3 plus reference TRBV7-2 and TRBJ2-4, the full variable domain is GAGVSQSPSNKVTEKGKDVELRCDPISGHTALYWYRQSLGQGLEFLIYFQGNSAPDKSGLPSDRFSAERTGGSVSTLTIQRTQQEDSAVYLCASSLSTGAGAKNIQYFGAGTRLSVL.

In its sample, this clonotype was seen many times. The CDR3 region has the DNA TGTGCCAGCAGCTCCCGGGAGCCCCCCACAGATACGCAGTATTTT. As protein: CASSSREPPTDTQYF. The chain links TRBV7-9 to TRBJ2-3; possible D gene TRBD2, 6 bases. This CDR3 is 15 amino acids long. Per the germline V gene, CDR1 is SEHNR and CDR2 is FQNEAQ (reference sequence). V was pared by 4 bases and J by 2 bases, with 13 bases between.

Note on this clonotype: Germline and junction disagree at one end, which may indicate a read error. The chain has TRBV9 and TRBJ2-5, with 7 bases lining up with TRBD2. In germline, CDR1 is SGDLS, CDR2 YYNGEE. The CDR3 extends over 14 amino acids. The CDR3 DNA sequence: TGTGCCAGCAGCGTAATGGACATGGGGGGGAATGAGCACTTC. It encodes CASSVMDMGGNEHF. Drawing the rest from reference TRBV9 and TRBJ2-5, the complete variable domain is DSGVTQTPKHLITATGQRVTLRCSPRSGDLSVYWYQQSLDQGLQFLIQYYNGEERAKGNILERFSAQQFPDLHSELNLSSLELGDSALYFCASSVMDMGGNEHFGPGTRLLVL.

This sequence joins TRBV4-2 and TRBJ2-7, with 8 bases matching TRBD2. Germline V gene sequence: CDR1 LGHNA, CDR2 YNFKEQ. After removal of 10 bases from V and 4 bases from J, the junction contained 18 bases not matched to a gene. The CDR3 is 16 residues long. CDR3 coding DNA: TGTGCCAACAGTGATACTAGCAGCGGGAGTGGGTACGAGCAGTACGTC. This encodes CANSDTSSGSGYEQYV.

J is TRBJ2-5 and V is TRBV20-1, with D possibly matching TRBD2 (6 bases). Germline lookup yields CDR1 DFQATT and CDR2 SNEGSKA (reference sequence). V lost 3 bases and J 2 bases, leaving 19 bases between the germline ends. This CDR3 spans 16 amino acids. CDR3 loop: CSASRGASVGQETQYF. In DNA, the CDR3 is TGCAGTGCTAGTCGCGGGGCTAGCGTGGGGCAAGAGACCCAGTACTTC.

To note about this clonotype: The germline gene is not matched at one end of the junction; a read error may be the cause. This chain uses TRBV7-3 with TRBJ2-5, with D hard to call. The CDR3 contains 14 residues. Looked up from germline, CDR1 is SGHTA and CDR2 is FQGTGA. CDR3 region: CATSKRSSQETEYF. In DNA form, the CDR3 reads TGTGCCACCAGCAAGCGCTCCAGCCAAGAGACCGAGTACTTC.

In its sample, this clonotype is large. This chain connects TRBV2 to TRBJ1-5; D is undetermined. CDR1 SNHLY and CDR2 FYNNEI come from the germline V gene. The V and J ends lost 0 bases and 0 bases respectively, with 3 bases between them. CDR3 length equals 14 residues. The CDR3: CASSEAYSNQPQHF. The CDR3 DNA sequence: TGTGCCAGCAGTGAAGCCTATAGCAATCAGCCCCAGCATTTT.

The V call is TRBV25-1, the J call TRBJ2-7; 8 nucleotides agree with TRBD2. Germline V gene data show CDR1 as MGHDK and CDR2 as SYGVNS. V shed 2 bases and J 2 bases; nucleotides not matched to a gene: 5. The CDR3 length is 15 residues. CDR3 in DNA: TGTGCCAGCAGTGAAGTTAACGGGGGGGCCTACGAGCAGTACTTC. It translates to CASSEVNGGAYEQYF.

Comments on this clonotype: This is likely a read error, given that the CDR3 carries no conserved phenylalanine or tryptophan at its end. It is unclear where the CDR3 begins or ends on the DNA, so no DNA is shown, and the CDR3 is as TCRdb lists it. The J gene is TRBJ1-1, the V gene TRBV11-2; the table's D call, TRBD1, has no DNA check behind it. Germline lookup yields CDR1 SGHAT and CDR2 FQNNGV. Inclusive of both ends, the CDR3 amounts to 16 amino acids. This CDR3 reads CASSLDLTGNTGHCQS.

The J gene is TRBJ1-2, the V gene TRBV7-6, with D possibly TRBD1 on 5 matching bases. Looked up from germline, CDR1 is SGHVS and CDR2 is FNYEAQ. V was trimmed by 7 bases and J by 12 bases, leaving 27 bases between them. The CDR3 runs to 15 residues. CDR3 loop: CASTLRRVPAGANTF. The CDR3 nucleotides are TGTGCCAGCACCCTAAGGAGGGTCCCCGCTGGGGCCAACACCTTC.

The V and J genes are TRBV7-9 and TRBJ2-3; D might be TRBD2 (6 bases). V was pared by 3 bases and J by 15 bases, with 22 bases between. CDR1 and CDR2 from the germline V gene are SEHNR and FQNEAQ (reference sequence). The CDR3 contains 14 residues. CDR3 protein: CASSFARSRGTHYF. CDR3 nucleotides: TGTGCCAGCAGCTTTGCAAGAAGTCGGGGGACCCATTATTTT.

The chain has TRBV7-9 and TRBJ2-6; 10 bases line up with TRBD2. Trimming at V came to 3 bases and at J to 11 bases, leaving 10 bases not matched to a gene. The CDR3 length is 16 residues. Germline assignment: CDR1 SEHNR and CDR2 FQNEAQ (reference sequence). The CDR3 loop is CASSFPSSGGSDVLTF. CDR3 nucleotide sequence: TGTGCCAGCAGCTTTCCAAGTAGCGGGGGGAGCGACGTCCTGACTTTC. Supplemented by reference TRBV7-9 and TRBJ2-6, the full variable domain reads DTGVSQNPRHKITKRGQNVTFRCDPISEHNRLYWYRQTLGQGPEFLTYFQNEAQLEKSRLLSDRFSAERPKGSFSTLEIQRTEQGDSAMYLCASSFPSSGGSDVLTFGAGSRLTVL.

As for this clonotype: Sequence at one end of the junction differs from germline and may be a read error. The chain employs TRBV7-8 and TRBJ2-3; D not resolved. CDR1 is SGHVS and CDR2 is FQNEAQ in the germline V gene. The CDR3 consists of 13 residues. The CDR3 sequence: CASSYEPNGTALF. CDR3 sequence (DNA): TGTGCCAGCAGCTATGAGCCAAACGGTACAGCCCTTTTT.

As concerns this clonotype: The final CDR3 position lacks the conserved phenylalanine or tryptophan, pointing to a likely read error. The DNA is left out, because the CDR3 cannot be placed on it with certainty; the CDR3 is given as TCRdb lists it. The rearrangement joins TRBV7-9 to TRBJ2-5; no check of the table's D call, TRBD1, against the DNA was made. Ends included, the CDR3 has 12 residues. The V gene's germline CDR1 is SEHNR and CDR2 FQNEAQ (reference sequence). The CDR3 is CAGQGADQFFGP.

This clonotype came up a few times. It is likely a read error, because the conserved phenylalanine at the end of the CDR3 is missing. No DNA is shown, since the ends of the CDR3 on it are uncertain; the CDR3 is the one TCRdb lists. The CDR3 sequence: CASSLTSGS. V usage is TRBV7-2 and J usage is TRBJ1-3. The CDR3 numbers 9 amino acids, ends counted. Germline CDR1 SGHTA, CDR2 FQGNSA.

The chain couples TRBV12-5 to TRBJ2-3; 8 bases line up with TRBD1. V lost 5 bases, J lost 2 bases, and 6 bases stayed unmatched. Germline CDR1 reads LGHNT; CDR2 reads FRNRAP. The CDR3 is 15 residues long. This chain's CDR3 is CASGRQGAITDTQYF. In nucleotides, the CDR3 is TGTGCTAGTGGTCGTCAGGGGGCGATCACAGATACGCAGTATTTT.

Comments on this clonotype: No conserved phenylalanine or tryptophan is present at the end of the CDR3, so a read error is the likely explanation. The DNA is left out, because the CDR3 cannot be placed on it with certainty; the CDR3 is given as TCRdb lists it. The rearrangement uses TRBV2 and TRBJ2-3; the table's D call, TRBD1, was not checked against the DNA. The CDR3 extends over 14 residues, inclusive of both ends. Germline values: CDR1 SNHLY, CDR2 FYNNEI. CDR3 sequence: CASSSGRDPQTQCP.

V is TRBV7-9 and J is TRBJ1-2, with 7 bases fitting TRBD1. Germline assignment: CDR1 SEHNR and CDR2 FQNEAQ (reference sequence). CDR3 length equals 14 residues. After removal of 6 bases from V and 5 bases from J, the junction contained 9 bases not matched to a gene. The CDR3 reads CASRPGQTLYGYTF. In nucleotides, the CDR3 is TGTGCCAGCAGGCCGGGACAGACTTTATATGGCTACACCTTC.

DNA of the CDR3: TGTGCCATCAGTGAGCTGGAGGGACGCTCACCCCTCCACTTT. This codes for CAISELEGRSPLHF. This chain joins TRBV10-3 and TRBJ1-6; D is perhaps TRBD1 (5 bases). The CDR3 runs to 14 residues. CDR1 is ENHRY, CDR2 SYGVKD, per germline. V was cut by 2 bases and J by 10 bases, with 12 bases left in between.

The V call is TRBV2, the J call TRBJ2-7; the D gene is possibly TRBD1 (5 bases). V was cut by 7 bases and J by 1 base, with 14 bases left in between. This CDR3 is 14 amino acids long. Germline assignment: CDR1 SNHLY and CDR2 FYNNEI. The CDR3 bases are TGTGCCAGCACCGAAGGGGCAGGGTCCTACGAGCAGTACTTC. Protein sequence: CASTEGAGSYEQYF. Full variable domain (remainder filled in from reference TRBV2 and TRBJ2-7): EPEVTQTPSHQVTQMGQEVILRCVPISNHLYFYWYRQILGQKVEFLVSFYNNEISEKSEIFDDQFSVERPDGSNFTLKIRSTKLEDSAMYFCASTEGAGSYEQYFGPGTRLTVT.

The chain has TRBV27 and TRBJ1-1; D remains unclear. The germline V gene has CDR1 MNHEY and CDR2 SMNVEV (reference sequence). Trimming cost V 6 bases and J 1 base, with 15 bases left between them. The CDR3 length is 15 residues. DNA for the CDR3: TGTGCCAGCAGCCAGGTGGACCTGGCGAACACTGAAGCTTTCTTT. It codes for CASSQVDLANTEAFF.

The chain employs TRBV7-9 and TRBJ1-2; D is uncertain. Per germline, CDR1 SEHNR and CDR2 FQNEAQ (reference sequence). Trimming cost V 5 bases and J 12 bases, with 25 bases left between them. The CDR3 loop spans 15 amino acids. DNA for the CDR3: TGTGCCAGCAGCAGTGATAGAAGCGCTGGCAGCGGTGACACCTTC. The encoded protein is CASSSDRSAGSGDTF.

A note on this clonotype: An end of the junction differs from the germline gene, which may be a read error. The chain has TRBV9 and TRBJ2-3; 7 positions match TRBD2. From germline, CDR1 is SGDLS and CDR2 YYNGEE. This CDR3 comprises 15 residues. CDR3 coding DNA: TGTGCCAGCAGCGTAGGCGGGGAGGGCACAGCTACGCAGTATTTT. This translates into CASSVGGEGTATQYF.

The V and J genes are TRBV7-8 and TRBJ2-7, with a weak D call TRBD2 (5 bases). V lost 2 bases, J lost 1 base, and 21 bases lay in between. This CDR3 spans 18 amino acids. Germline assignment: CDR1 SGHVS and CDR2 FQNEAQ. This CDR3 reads CASSLHGGPATQSYEQYV. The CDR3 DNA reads TGTGCCAGCAGCTTACATGGAGGTCCCGCAACGCAGTCCTACGAGCAGTACGTC.

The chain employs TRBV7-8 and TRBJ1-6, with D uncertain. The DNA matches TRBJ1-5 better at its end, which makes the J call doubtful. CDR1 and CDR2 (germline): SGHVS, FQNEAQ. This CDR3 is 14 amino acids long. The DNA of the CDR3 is TGTGCCAGCAGCTTAACGGGAGGTCCCGATCCCCAGCATTTT. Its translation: CASSLTGGPDPQHF.

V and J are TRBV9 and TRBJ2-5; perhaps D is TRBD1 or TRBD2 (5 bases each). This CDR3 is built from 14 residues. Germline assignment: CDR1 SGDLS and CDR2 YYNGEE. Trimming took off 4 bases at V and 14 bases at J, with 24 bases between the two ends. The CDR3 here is CASSRGTAREQPYF. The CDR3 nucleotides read TGTGCCAGCAGCAGAGGGACCGCCCGAGAGCAGCCCTACTTC.

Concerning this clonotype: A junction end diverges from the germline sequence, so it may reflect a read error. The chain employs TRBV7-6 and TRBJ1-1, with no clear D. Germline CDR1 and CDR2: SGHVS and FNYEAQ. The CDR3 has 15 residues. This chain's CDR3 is CASTLGMIPTAENFF. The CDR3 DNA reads TGTGCCAGCACCTTAGGGATGATACCCACTGCGGAAAACTTCTTT.

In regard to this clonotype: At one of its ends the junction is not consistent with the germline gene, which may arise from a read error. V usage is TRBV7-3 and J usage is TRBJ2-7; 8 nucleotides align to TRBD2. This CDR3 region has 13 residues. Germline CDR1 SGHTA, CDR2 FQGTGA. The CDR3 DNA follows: TGTGCCAGCAGCGTAGAGGCAACGGGGGGGCAGTACTTT. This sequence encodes CASSVEATGGQYF.